Following are 32 T cell receptor beta chains from one sample sequenced in a study of blood T cell repertoires in COVID-19. Clones were read by immunoSEQ multiplex PCR, and TCRdb kept only the in-frame ones, dropping some. This sample yields about 400,000 clones, of which approximately 85% are seen a single time; 2% to 2.5% belongs to the top ten. Specimen: PBMCs or T cells enriched from blood (not recorded which). These receptors all come from a woman aged 40 to 50 with acute COVID-19.

The chain couples TRBV5-1 to TRBJ2-2; TRBD2 matches 12 bases. V shed 4 bases, J shed 0 bases, and the junction held 7 bases outside the gene matches. CDR3 length: 18 amino acids. In germline, CDR1 is SGHRS, CDR2 YFSETQ. The DNA of the CDR3 is TGCGCCAGCAGCCGGGGACTAGCGGGCCTCGCGAACACCGGGGAGCTGTTTTTT. Translated: CASSRGLAGLANTGELFF.

The chain employs TRBV9 and TRBJ2-7, with 10 bases lining up with TRBD1. The CDR3 sequence is 15 residues long. J lost 0 bases, V lost 4 bases, and 4 bases had no gene match. Per germline, CDR1 SGDLS and CDR2 YYNGEE. The CDR3 reads CASSPDRGSSYEQYF. CDR3 nucleotides: TGTGCCAGCAGCCCGGACAGGGGGAGCTCCTACGAGCAGTACTTC.

V usage is TRBV4-1 and J usage is TRBJ1-5; D may be TRBD1 (6 bases). Germline V CDR1 and CDR2: MGHRA, YSYEKL. The CDR3 is made up of 16 amino acids. Between the trimmed V and J ends, which lost 4 bases and 3 bases, there was a span of 16 bases. The CDR3 bases are TGCGCCAGCAGCCCTGAGGGGGGGGGCTTCAATCAGCCCCAGCATTTT. Translated: CASSPEGGGFNQPQHF.

This rearrangement joins TRBV4-1 to TRBJ2-1; weak D call: TRBD1 (5 bases). The CDR3 is 14 amino acids. Germline assignment: CDR1 MGHRA and CDR2 YSYEKL. V gave up 3 bases and J gave up 6 bases, with 12 bases separating them. The CDR3 DNA follows: TGCGCCAGCAGCCATGCAGGGAAGGGCAATGAGCAGTTCTTC. Protein product: CASSHAGKGNEQFF.

This clone appeared once. This chain uses TRBV5-1 with TRBJ1-2, with TRBD1 matching over 8 bases. CDR1 and CDR2 from the germline V gene are SGHRS and YFSETQ. This CDR3 has 15 residues. Germline trimming cut 5 bases from V and 0 bases from J; bases unmatched to any gene: 6. In DNA, the CDR3 is TGCGCCAGCAGTCTCCGGGACAGGCCTAACTATGGCTACACCTTC. Amino acids: CASSLRDRPNYGYTF. Supplemented by reference TRBV5-1 and TRBJ1-2, the full variable domain reads KAGVTQTPRYLIKTRGQQVTLSCSPISGHRSVSWYQQTPGQGLQFLFEYFSETQRNKGNFPGRFSGRQFSNSRSEMNVSTLELGDSALYLCASSLRDRPNYGYTFGSGTRLTVV.

This clone was recorded a few times. CDR3 in amino acids: CASSSGGSPAGELFF. The CDR3 DNA sequence: TGTGCCAGCAGCTCTGGCGGAAGCCCCGCCGGGGAGCTGTTTTTT. The chain employs TRBV5-4 and TRBJ2-2; no clear D gene. Germline V gives CDR1 SGHNT, CDR2 YYREEE (reference sequence). CDR3 size: 15 residues. Deletions cut 3 bases from V and 6 bases from J, with 15 bases between.

CDR3 protein: CASSRTGWDEQYF. CDR3 bases: TGTGCCAGCAGCCGGACAGGGTGGGACGAGCAGTACTTC. The chain combines TRBV6-5 with TRBJ2-7, with 8 bases matching TRBD1. The V gene end was trimmed by 6 bases and the J gene end by 5 bases; junction bases not matched to a gene: 6. The germline gives CDR1 MNHEY, CDR2 SVGAGI. CDR3 length equals 13 residues.

This sequence joins TRBV3-1 (or the pseudogene TRBV3-2) and TRBJ2-2, with TRBD2 matching 8 bases. The V gene end was trimmed by 0 bases and the J gene end by 0 bases; junction bases not matched to a gene: 12. Germline V gene lookup returns CDR1 LGHDT and CDR2 YNNKEL (reference sequence). This CDR3 comprises 20 residues. The CDR3 sequence is CASSQDWASGGAANTGELFF. The CDR3 bases are TGTGCCAGCAGCCAAGATTGGGCCAGCGGGGGCGCCGCGAACACCGGGGAGCTGTTTTTT.

The genes are TRBV4-1 and TRBJ2-1; 12 bases map to TRBD2. Trimming removed 2 bases from V and 0 bases from J; junction bases left unmatched: 17. Germline CDR1 reads MGHRA; CDR2 reads YSYEKL. The CDR3 contains 22 residues. CDR3 residues: CASSQFRGVGLAGGYSYNEQFF. The DNA for the CDR3 is TGCGCCAGCAGCCAATTCAGGGGAGTGGGGCTAGCGGGGGGGTACTCCTACAATGAGCAGTTCTTC.

The chain is built from TRBV2 and TRBJ2-3; maybe TRBD1 (5 bases). Trimming took 5 bases from V and 1 from J, leaving 16 bases between them. The CDR3 totals 16 residues. Germline V gene data show CDR1 as SNHLY and CDR2 as FYNNEI. The CDR3 loop is CASSPRQNTRTDTQYF. As DNA, the CDR3 is TGTGCCAGCAGTCCGCGACAGAACACACGCACAGATACGCAGTATTTT.

The rearrangement joins TRBV12-3 or TRBV12-4 to TRBJ2-1; 8 nucleotides agree with TRBD1. This CDR3 has 12 residues. J was trimmed by 12 bases and V by 6 bases; bases with no gene match: 7. For the CDR3, the DNA is TGTGCCAGCAGCCTCGGACAGGGATTGCAGTTCTTC. Its protein is CASSLGQGLQFF.

The chain combines TRBV6-5 with TRBJ1-5; D perhaps matches TRBD1 (6 bases). Trimming removed 6 bases at V and 2 bases at J, with 14 bases between. Germline loops: CDR1 MNHEY, CDR2 SVGAGI. This CDR3 spans 15 amino acids. CDR3 region: CASRELRTGNQPQHF. CDR3 in DNA: TGTGCCAGCAGAGAGCTGAGGACAGGCAATCAGCCCCAGCATTTT.

This chain joins TRBV15 and TRBJ1-3, with 9 nucleotides matching TRBD1. The CDR3 is 17 amino acids. Germline values: CDR1 LNHNV, CDR2 YYDKDF (reference sequence). J gave up 0 bases and V 1 base, and 4 bases lay outside the gene matches. CDR3 sequence reads: CATSRALQGASGNTIYF. The CDR3 DNA reads TGTGCCACCAGCAGAGCGTTACAGGGGGCCTCTGGAAACACCATATATTTT.

This rearrangement joins TRBV5-8 to TRBJ2-3; D unclear. Trimming removed 4 bases from V and 0 bases from J, with 12 bases in between. Germline V gene sequence: CDR1 SGHTS, CDR2 YDEGEE. The length of the CDR3 is 15 residues. CDR3 nucleotides: TGTGCCAGCAGCGTCGGGTCTTCTAGCACAGATACGCAGTATTTT. Protein product: CASSVGSSSTDTQYF.

The V and J genes are TRBV10-2 and TRBJ1-1, with 9 bases fitting TRBD1. Germline assignment: CDR1 WSHSY and CDR2 SAAADI. The CDR3 has 14 amino acids. V dropped 6 bases and J dropped 4; count of bases not matched to a gene: 6. The CDR3 bases are TGCGCCAGCAGGACAGGGGGATTATTCACTGAAGCTTTCTTT. This gives the protein CASRTGGLFTEAFF.

The rearrangement links TRBV30 to TRBJ2-1, with D possibly being TRBD2 (5 bases). Germline V gene data show CDR1 as GTSNPN and CDR2 as SVGIG (reference sequence). Deletions cut 1 base from V and 0 bases from J, with 22 bases between. The CDR3 consists of 19 residues. The chain's CDR3 is CAWSGIGQEAEFSYNEQFF. The CDR3 region has the DNA TGTGCCTGGAGTGGGATAGGGCAGGAGGCCGAGTTCTCCTACAATGAGCAGTTCTTC.

The chain carries TRBV10-2 and TRBJ2-5; TRBD2 matches 10 bases. Trimming at V came to 4 bases and at J to 5 bases, leaving 7 bases not matched to a gene. In germline, CDR1 is WSHSY, CDR2 SAAADI. The CDR3 sequence is 15 residues long. CDR3 protein: CASSGVAGGQETQYF. The CDR3 DNA sequence: TGCGCCAGCAGTGGGGTAGCGGGGGGCCAGGAGACCCAGTACTTC.

The chain is built from TRBV10-3 and TRBJ2-5; the match to TRBD2 covers 12 bases. The CDR3 length is 18 residues. V lost 4 bases and J lost 2; bases outside the gene matches: 11. From germline, CDR1 is ENHRY and CDR2 SYGVKD. The CDR3 sequence is CAISAGSSGGAWQETQYF. CDR3 sequence (DNA): TGTGCCATCAGTGCTGGCTCTAGCGGGGGGGCTTGGCAAGAGACCCAGTACTTC.

This clone was picked up a small number of times. The CDR3 sequence is CASSRTGTAYEKLFF. CDR3 nucleotides: TGTGCCAGTAGTCGAACCGGGACAGCTTATGAAAAACTGTTTTTT. The V gene is TRBV19, the J gene TRBJ1-4; 7 bases are a match to TRBD1. Germline CDR1 is LNHDA and CDR2 is SQIVND (reference sequence). V shed 5 bases and J 6 bases; nucleotides not matched to a gene: 9. The CDR3 sequence is 15 residues long.

The genes are TRBV24-1 and TRBJ1-1; possibly TRBD1 for D (5 bases). Germline values: CDR1 KGHDR, CDR2 SFDVKD. V lost 4 bases, J lost 10 bases, and 15 bases lay in between. This CDR3 is 13 amino acids long. CDR3 sequence (DNA): TGTGCCACCAGTGAATGGGCCGGGGGAAGAGCTTTCTTT. It yields the protein CATSEWAGGRAFF.

This clone occurred once. The V and J genes are TRBV27 and TRBJ2-7, with TRBD1 as a possible D gene (6 bases). The V and J ends lost 3 bases and 2 bases respectively, with 8 bases between them. Germline-derived CDR1 and CDR2 are MNHEY and SMNVEV (reference sequence). The CDR3 runs to 13 residues. CDR3: CASSFGDTYEQYF. CDR3 nucleotides: TGTGCCAGCAGTTTTGGGGACACCTACGAGCAGTACTTC.

CDR3 coding DNA: TGCGCCAGCAGCTTGCTTTGGGCGGGGTCGGATGGGAACACTGAAGCTTTCTTT. It specifies CASSLLWAGSDGNTEAFF. J is TRBJ1-1 and V is TRBV5-1; D is undetermined. The CDR3 consists of 18 residues. Trimming removed 1 base at V and 1 base at J, with 20 bases between. Germline assignment: CDR1 SGHRS and CDR2 YFSETQ.

The CDR3 bases are TGCGCCAGCAGGCCGGGACAGAGGCTTAGGACCTATAATTCACCCCTCCACTTT. It specifies CASRPGQRLRTYNSPLHF. The chain has TRBV23-1 and TRBJ1-6, with TRBD1 matching over 7 bases. TRBV23-1 is annotated as an ORF whose role is uncertain. The CDR3 runs 18 residues. The ends lost 6 bases at V and 2 bases at J; junction bases unmatched: 13.

The V gene is TRBV19, the J gene TRBJ1-2; D perhaps matches TRBD1 (5 bases). This CDR3 has 13 amino acids. Looked up from germline, CDR1 is LNHDA and CDR2 is SQIVND (reference sequence). V dropped 3 bases and J dropped 4 bases, with 9 bases sitting between them. CDR3 in amino acids: CASSIGAGYGYTF. DNA of the CDR3: TGTGCCAGTAGTATTGGGGCCGGCTATGGCTACACCTTC.

Details on this clone: The sample contains more than one DNA sequence encoding this CDR3. The V call is TRBV11-2, the J call TRBJ1-2; D gene uncertain. Between the trimmed V and J ends, which lost 1 base and 7 bases, there was a span of 4 bases. Germline lookup yields CDR1 SGHAT and CDR2 FQNNGV. The CDR3 runs to 11 residues. CDR3 protein: CASSLVFGYTF. The CDR3 DNA sequence: TGTGCCAGCAGCTTAGTATTTGGCTACACCTTC. Full variable domain (outside the CDR3, taken from reference TRBV11-2 and TRBJ1-2): EAGVAQSPRYKIIEKRQSVAFWCNPISGHATLYWYQQILGQGPKLLIQFQNNGVVDDSQLPKDRFSAERLKGVDSTLKIQPAKLEDSAVYLCASSLVFGYTFGSGTRLTVV.

The gene calls are TRBV5-4 and TRBJ2-5; a possible D gene is TRBD2 (7 bases). The germline V and J ends were trimmed by 4 bases and 1 base, with 20 bases remaining between them. The CDR3 length is 17 residues. Germline assignment: CDR1 SGHNT and CDR2 YYREEE (reference sequence). DNA for the CDR3: TGTGCCAGCAGCAGACCGTCCAGGGGAGGGGGCCAAGAGACCCAGTACTTC. Its protein is CASSRPSRGGGQETQYF.

The genes are TRBV10-3 and TRBJ1-6; D might be TRBD1 (6 bases). Trimming removed 0 bases from V and 5 bases from J, with 8 bases in between. Germline loops: CDR1 ENHRY, CDR2 SYGVKD. CDR3 size: 15 residues. The CDR3 DNA sequence: TGTGCCATCAGTGAGTCTACAGGGAATAATTCACCCCTCCACTTT. Translated: CAISESTGNNSPLHF.

This sequence joins TRBV24-1 and TRBJ2-2, with 7 bases identical to TRBD1. This CDR3 spans 15 amino acids. Per germline, CDR1 KGHDR and CDR2 SFDVKD. Trimming at V came to 9 bases and at J to 3 bases, leaving 9 bases not matched to a gene. CDR3 nucleotide sequence: TGTGCCACCGGGGTAGGGGGCGGTGACACCGGGGAGCTGTTTTTT. This encodes CATGVGGGDTGELFF.

The chain's CDR3 is CASSPAGTSNEQFF. The CDR3 DNA is TGTGCCAGCAGTCCCGCCGGGACTAGTAATGAGCAGTTCTTC. This chain links TRBV6-2 or TRBV6-3 with TRBJ2-1; 8 bases match TRBD2. Trimming took 5 bases from V and 7 from J; bases not matched to a gene: 7. Germline CDR1 reads MNHEY; CDR2 reads SVGEGT. The CDR3 extends over 14 amino acids.

J is TRBJ2-3 and V is TRBV4-2, with 13 nucleotides matching TRBD2. Germline trimming cut 2 bases from V and 1 base from J; bases unmatched to any gene: 6. The germline gives CDR1 LGHNA, CDR2 YNFKEQ. This CDR3 is 18 amino acids long. CDR3 bases: TGTGCCAGCAGCCAAACTAGCGGGGGGGCCGGAGGCACAGATACGCAGTATTTT. Translating it yields CASSQTSGGAGGTDTQYF.

This clone was detected only a few times. The chain employs TRBV11-2 and TRBJ2-7; no firm D call. The germline V gene encodes CDR1 SGHAT and CDR2 FQNNGV. This CDR3 has 12 amino acids. V was shortened by 6 bases and J by 3 bases, with 9 bases between the two germline ends. The CDR3 coding sequence is TGTGCCAGCAGGTACTCGATCTACGAGCAGTACTTC. It encodes CASRYSIYEQYF.

V usage is TRBV27 and J usage is TRBJ1-1; D unresolved. V lost 4 bases and J 7 bases, leaving 7 bases between the germline ends. The CDR3 has 11 amino acids. The germline gives CDR1 MNHEY, CDR2 SMNVEV (reference sequence). CDR3 coding DNA: TGTGCCAGCAGTTCCTACAGTGAAGCTTTCTTT. It translates to CASSSYSEAFF.